The 8 T cell receptor beta chains reported below all come from one sample, sequenced in a study of PD-1 blockade in classical Hodgkin lymphoma. All the patients suffered relapse after autologous stem cell transplantation, and brentuximab vedotin exposure differed. Magnetic negative selection of thawed PBMCs was the method by which CD4+ T cells were purified. The repertoire was sequenced with immunoSEQ multiplex PCR; TCRdb's copy has only in-frame clones and lacks some. The data show approximately 30,000 clones, about 83% seen once. The source material was CD4+ T cells from blood, sampled at baseline. These receptor sequences come from a human donor with classical Hodgkin lymphoma.

This clone was observed once. This chain uses TRBV19 with TRBJ1-5; D might be TRBD1 (6 bases). The CDR3 has 16 amino acids. Looked up from germline, CDR1 is LNHDA and CDR2 is SQIVND (reference sequence). V lost 5 bases and J lost 1, with 15 bases in between. Here the CDR3 reads CASSRGGARSNQPQHF. CDR3 in DNA: TGTGCCAGTAGTCGCGGGGGGGCGCGGAGCAATCAGCCCCAGCATTTT.

V and J are TRBV15 and TRBJ2-5, with D maybe TRBD2 (5 bases). Trimming removed 4 bases from V and 5 bases from J, with 20 bases in between. Germline lookup yields CDR1 LNHNV and CDR2 YYDKDF (reference sequence). The CDR3 has 16 amino acids. CDR3 sequence: CATSNWELTEEETQYF. CDR3 sequence (DNA): TGTGCCACCAGCAATTGGGAGCTTACGGAGGAGGAGACCCAGTACTTC.

This chain uses TRBV6-4 with TRBJ2-2; 10 nucleotides agree with TRBD1. CDR1 is MRHNA, CDR2 SNTAGT, per germline. The CDR3 is 16 amino acids. After removal of 5 bases from V and 5 bases from J, the junction contained 8 bases not matched to a gene. The CDR3 spells CASSPGPGQGTGELFF. The DNA for the CDR3 is TGTGCCAGCAGTCCTGGACCGGGACAGGGGACCGGGGAGCTGTTTTTT.

The rearrangement uses TRBV7-2 and TRBJ1-2; the D gene is possibly TRBD1 (6 bases). CDR3 size: 15 residues. CDR1 and CDR2 from the germline V gene are SGHTA and FQGNSA. V was clipped by 5 bases and J by 6 bases, with 19 bases between them. The CDR3 DNA reads as TGTGCCAGCAGCCCCCCACCGACAGGTAGGGATGGCTACACCTTC. Protein product: CASSPPPTGRDGYTF.

Only a few counts were recorded for this clone. The chain combines TRBV7-2 with TRBJ1-6, with TRBD1 as a possible D gene (6 bases). The CDR3 loop spans 14 amino acids. Germline CDR1 reads SGHTA; CDR2 reads FQGNSA. Between the trimmed V and J ends, which lost 10 bases and 10 bases, there was a span of 20 bases. The CDR3 sequence is CAMGMGGAESPLHF. In DNA form, the CDR3 reads TGTGCCATGGGGATGGGGGGCGCTGAGTCACCCCTCCACTTT.

J is TRBJ2-3 and V is TRBV4-3, with D tentatively TRBD1 or TRBD2 (5 bases each). Germline V lookup: CDR1 LGHNA, CDR2 YSLEER. The length of the CDR3 is 14 residues. The V and J ends lost 0 bases and 3 bases respectively, with 7 bases between them. The CDR3 loop is CASSQDEGTDTQYF. As DNA, the CDR3 is TGCGCCAGCAGCCAAGACGAGGGGACAGATACGCAGTATTTT.

The rearrangement joins TRBV11-2 to TRBJ2-2; D could derive from TRBD1 or TRBD2 (7 bases each). The CDR3 covers 15 residues. CDR1 SGHAT and CDR2 FQNNGV come from the germline V gene. V lost 5 bases, J lost 0 bases, and 10 bases lay in between. CDR3 region: CASSPGGANTGELFF. The CDR3 bases are TGTGCCAGCAGCCCAGGGGGGGCGAACACCGGGGAGCTGTTTTTT. The full variable domain, with the rest looked up from reference TRBV11-2 and TRBJ2-2, is EAGVAQSPRYKIIEKRQSVAFWCNPISGHATLYWYQQILGQGPKLLIQFQNNGVVDDSQLPKDRFSAERLKGVDSTLKIQPAKLEDSAVYLCASSPGGANTGELFFGEGSRLTVL.

The rearrangement links TRBV27 to TRBJ2-7, with 14 bases matching TRBD2. The CDR3 extends over 15 amino acids. V lost 6 bases, J lost 6 bases, and 7 bases stayed unmatched. Per the germline V gene, CDR1 is MNHEY and CDR2 is SMNVEV (reference sequence). CDR3 protein: CASSSPGLAGAEQYF. As DNA, the CDR3 is TGTGCCAGCAGCTCCCCGGGACTAGCGGGGGCCGAGCAGTACTTC.